The 24 T cell receptor beta chains below come from one sample, sequenced in a study of blood T cell repertoires in COVID-19. Method: immunoSEQ multiplex PCR; TCRdb's copy keeps in-frame clones and lacks some. This sample yields about 280,000 clones, of which less than 85% are seen a single time; around 2.5% belongs to the top ten. What was sequenced was PBMCs or T cells enriched from blood (not recorded which). All receptors come from a woman between 45 and 60 years old who had recovered from COVID-19.

The V gene is TRBV28, the J gene TRBJ1-1; D unresolved. V lost 5 bases and J 0 bases, leaving 10 bases between the germline ends. The CDR3 is 14 residues long. Per the germline V gene, CDR1 is MDHEN and CDR2 is SYDVKM. This CDR3 is CASSMILVNTEAFF. DNA for the CDR3: TGTGCCAGCAGTATGATACTAGTGAACACTGAAGCTTTCTTT. Supplemented by reference TRBV28 and TRBJ1-1, the full variable domain reads DVKVTQSSRYLVKRTGEKVFLECVQDMDHENMFWYRQDPGLGLRLIYFSYDVKMKEKGDIPEGYSVSREKKERFSLILESASTNQTSMYLCASSMILVNTEAFFGQGTRLTVV.

This sequence joins TRBV2 and TRBJ1-2; TRBD1 matches 7 bases. The CDR3 covers 13 residues. CDR1 is SNHLY, CDR2 FYNNEI, per germline. The junction had 6 bases not matched to a gene; V was cut back by 6 bases and J by 5 bases. The CDR3 nucleotides read TGTGCCAGCAGCCAAGACAGGGTTTATGGCTACACCTTC. Encoded protein: CASSQDRVYGYTF. The full variable domain, its missing parts supplied by reference TRBV2 and TRBJ1-2, is EPEVTQTPSHQVTQMGQEVILRCVPISNHLYFYWYRQILGQKVEFLVSFYNNEISEKSEIFDDQFSVERPDGSNFTLKIRSTKLEDSAMYFCASSQDRVYGYTFGSGTRLTVV.

The chain employs TRBV10-2 and TRBJ1-5; no clear D. The CDR3 is made up of 16 amino acids. V lost 3 bases, J lost 4 bases, and 16 bases lay in between. Germline-derived CDR1 and CDR2 are WSHSY and SAAADI. This CDR3 reads CASSEPTQGRNQPQHF. In nucleotides, the CDR3 is TGCGCCAGCAGTGAACCCACGCAAGGGAGAAATCAGCCCCAGCATTTT.

The chain carries TRBV29-1 and TRBJ1-1, with D maybe TRBD1 (6 bases). Trimming removed 7 bases from V and 4 bases from J, with 19 bases in between. The length of the CDR3 is 14 residues. Germline CDR1 reads SQVTM; CDR2 reads ANQGSEA. CDR3 protein: CSARRGGGSTEAFF. Here the CDR3 DNA reads TGCAGCGCCCGAAGGGGAGGGGGGAGCACTGAAGCTTTCTTT.

This clone was recorded once. The chain couples TRBV5-1 to TRBJ2-2; TRBD2 matches at 14 bases. V lost 4 bases, J lost 7 bases, and 9 bases stayed unmatched. Per germline, CDR1 SGHRS and CDR2 YFSETQ. CDR3 length equals 17 residues. The CDR3 region is CASSTRTSGRLSGELFF. The CDR3 bases are TGCGCCAGCAGCACCCGGACTAGCGGGAGGCTTAGCGGGGAGCTGTTTTTT.

The V and J genes are TRBV5-1 and TRBJ1-1; TRBD1 is a possible D gene (5 bases). The CDR3 is 13 amino acids. In germline, CDR1 is SGHRS, CDR2 YFSETQ. V lost 3 bases and J 0 bases, leaving 6 bases between the germline ends. CDR3 nucleotides: TGCGCCAGCAGCTCACAGGTGAACACTGAAGCTTTCTTT. Translating gives CASSSQVNTEAFF.

V usage is TRBV11-2 and J usage is TRBJ2-3, with TRBD1 identical over 7 bases. The ends lost 3 bases at V and 1 base at J; junction bases unmatched: 7. This CDR3 region has 16 residues. Germline V gene sequence: CDR1 SGHAT, CDR2 FQNNGV. CDR3: CASSFPDRAGTDTQYF. Written as DNA, the CDR3 is TGTGCCAGCAGCTTTCCCGACAGGGCCGGCACAGATACGCAGTATTTT.

This clone was found a few times. V and J are TRBV10-1 and TRBJ2-1, with 8 bases fitting TRBD2. Germline V CDR1 and CDR2: WNHNN, SYGVQD (reference sequence). The CDR3 is made up of 16 amino acids. V gave up 0 bases and J gave up 3 bases; unmatched junction bases: 4. The CDR3 is CASSESRLAGYNEQFF. Written as DNA, the CDR3 is TGCGCCAGCAGTGAGTCGAGGCTAGCGGGCTACAATGAGCAGTTCTTC.

About this clone itself: This may be a read error, as it is one base from a much larger clone. The J gene is TRBJ1-5, the V gene TRBV4-2; D might be TRBD1 (6 bases). The CDR3 extends over 14 amino acids. The V end lost 1 base, the J end lost 3 bases, and 7 bases lay between the germline ends. Germline CDR1 is LGHNA and CDR2 is YNFKEQ. The DNA for the CDR3 is TGTGCCAGCAGCCAAGGACAGGACAATCAGCCCCAGCATTTT. Amino acid sequence: CASSQGQDNQPQHF.

V gene TRBV19 combines with J gene TRBJ2-3; 10 nucleotides align to TRBD2. V trimming: 9 bases; J trimming: 0 bases; junction bases outside the gene matches: 12. Germline CDR1 and CDR2: LNHDA and SQIVND (reference sequence). The CDR3 contains 17 residues. CDR3 amino acids: CASRPGLARPSTDTQYF. As DNA, the CDR3 is TGTGCCAGCAGGCCGGGACTAGCGAGACCTAGCACAGATACGCAGTATTTT.

The chain is built from TRBV7-9 and TRBJ1-3; no clear D. The V gene's germline CDR1 is SEHNR and CDR2 FQNEAQ (reference sequence). The CDR3 sequence is 16 residues long. Trimming took off 4 bases at V and 0 bases at J, with 13 bases between the two ends. For the CDR3, the DNA is TGTGCCAGCAGCTCGTCAGGTGGTAGCTCTGGAAACACCATATATTTT. It codes for CASSSSGGSSGNTIYF. The entire variable domain, with the rest obtained from reference TRBV7-9 and TRBJ1-3, is as follows: DTGVSQNPRHKITKRGQNVTFRCDPISEHNRLYWYRQTLGQGPEFLTYFQNEAQLEKSRLLSDRFSAERPKGSFSTLEIQRTEQGDSAMYLCASSSSGGSSGNTIYFGEGSWLTVV.

The chain combines TRBV5-1 with TRBJ1-6; D not certain. This CDR3 is 16 amino acids long. The germline V gene encodes CDR1 SGHRS and CDR2 YFSETQ. Trimming took off 4 bases at V and 1 base at J, with 12 bases between the two ends. CDR3 sequence: CASSDPRGSYNSPLHF. The CDR3 DNA reads as TGCGCCAGCAGCGACCCCCGGGGTTCCTATAATTCACCCCTCCACTTT.

The chain couples TRBV5-1 to TRBJ2-1; TRBD2 matches 14 bases. V trimming: 4 bases; J trimming: 1 base; junction bases outside the gene matches: 10. Germline CDR1 is SGHRS and CDR2 is YFSETQ. This CDR3 is built from 19 residues. CDR3 nucleotides: TGCGCCAGCAGCGTCGGGACTAGCGGGAGAGGGAGGTCCTACAATGAGCAGTTCTTC. Its protein product is CASSVGTSGRGRSYNEQFF.

This chain links TRBV6-2 or TRBV6-3 with TRBJ2-7; D might be TRBD2 (6 bases). The CDR3 consists of 14 residues. The V gene's germline CDR1 is MNHEY and CDR2 SVGEGT. The V end was cut by 2 bases, the J end by 1 base, with 9 bases between. The CDR3 here is CASSYVGGSYEQYF. For the CDR3, the DNA is TGTGCCAGCAGTTACGTCGGGGGTTCCTACGAGCAGTACTTC.

The chain combines TRBV28 with TRBJ1-4; D is unresolved. Germline values: CDR1 MDHEN, CDR2 SYDVKM. V dropped 2 bases and J dropped 7 bases, with 14 bases sitting between them. The CDR3 runs to 15 residues. The DNA of the CDR3 is TGTGCCAGCAGTTTAGGTTCGCTCTCGGGTGAAAAACTGTTTTTT. Residues: CASSLGSLSGEKLFF.

The rearrangement uses TRBV27 and TRBJ1-1, with 7 bases matching TRBD1. The CDR3 is 14 residues long. J was trimmed by 0 bases and V by 4 bases; bases with no gene match: 2. CDR1 is MNHEY and CDR2 is SMNVEV in the germline V gene (reference sequence). The DNA of the CDR3 is TGTGCCAGCAGTTCGACAGGGTTGAACACTGAAGCTTTCTTT. Translating it yields CASSSTGLNTEAFF.

This clone has a handful of counts. The chain is built from TRBV7-2 and TRBJ1-1; TRBD1 might be the D (5 bases). The length of the CDR3 is 14 residues. CDR1 is SGHTA, CDR2 FQGNSA, per germline. Trimming stripped 5 bases from V and 7 bases from J, with 17 bases between. The DNA of the CDR3 is TGTGCCAGCAGCAAGGGGCAGAGGAAGAGTGAAGCTTTCTTT. It specifies CASSKGQRKSEAFF. Filled out from reference TRBV7-2 and TRBJ1-1, the complete variable domain reads GAGVSQSPSNKVTEKGKDVELRCDPISGHTALYWYRQSLGQGLEFLIYFQGNSAPDKSGLPSDRFSAERTGGSVSTLTIQRTQQEDSAVYLCASSKGQRKSEAFFGQGTRLTVV.

The rearrangement joins TRBV10-3 to TRBJ1-1; the match to TRBD1 covers 7 bases. From germline, CDR1 is ENHRY and CDR2 SYGVKD. The V and J ends lost 2 bases and 10 bases, in that order; junction bases with no gene match: 10. CDR3 length: 14 amino acids. CDR3 sequence (DNA): TGTGCCATCAGTGAGCTACCGCAGGGGGAGGTAGCTTTCTTT. Protein: CAISELPQGEVAFF.

V gene TRBV10-3 combines with J gene TRBJ1-2; the match to TRBD1 covers 9 bases. CDR1 is ENHRY and CDR2 is SYGVKD in the germline V gene. The CDR3 length is 17 residues. V lost 5 bases and J lost 2; bases outside the gene matches: 12. CDR3 sequence reads: CAISYPPRQGVNYGYTF. The DNA for the CDR3 is TGTGCCATCAGTTACCCACCAAGACAGGGGGTGAACTATGGCTACACCTTC.

Here the CDR3 DNA reads TGCGCCAGCAGCCTCCACCGGGACAGTGGGGGGCTGAACACTGAAGCTTTCTTT. Translation: CASSLHRDSGGLNTEAFF. The rearrangement uses TRBV5-1 and TRBJ1-1, with 7 positions matching TRBD1. The CDR3 totals 18 residues. The trim removed 4 bases at V and 0 bases at J, leaving 15 bases unmatched. Germline V CDR1 and CDR2: SGHRS, YFSETQ.

Details on this clone: Other DNA sequences in this sample translate to the same CDR3. The genes are TRBV18 and TRBJ1-5, with D uncertain. CDR3 size: 14 residues. The germline gives CDR1 KGHSH, CDR2 LQKENI. Between the trimmed V and J ends, which lost 3 bases and 4 bases, there was a span of 10 bases. The CDR3 here is CASSPGGGNQPQHF. The CDR3 DNA follows: TGTGCCAGCTCACCTGGAGGTGGTAATCAGCCCCAGCATTTT. Full variable domain (rest looked up from reference TRBV18 and TRBJ1-5): NAGVMQNPRHLVRRRGQEARLRCSPMKGHSHVYWYRQLPEEGLKFMVYLQKENIIDESGMPKERFSAEFPKEGPSILRIQQVVRGDSAAYFCASSPGGGNQPQHFGDGTRLSIL.

The chain has TRBV5-1 and TRBJ2-1; TRBD1 matches 7 bases. This CDR3 is 14 amino acids long. Trimming cost V 7 bases and J 6 bases; bases outside gene matches: 10. CDR1 and CDR2 from the germline V gene are SGHRS and YFSETQ. The CDR3 nucleotides read TGCGCCAGCTCCCTTCAGGGGGAAAGCAATGAGCAGTTCTTC. This sequence encodes CASSLQGESNEQFF.

The chain uses TRBV19 and TRBJ1-5, with 7 bases identical to TRBD1. Germline CDR1 LNHDA, CDR2 SQIVND (reference sequence). Trimming at V came to 3 bases and at J to 2 bases, leaving 4 bases not matched to a gene. This CDR3 contains 15 residues. The CDR3 region is CASSMDRGRNQPQHF. For the CDR3, the DNA is TGTGCCAGTAGTATGGATAGGGGGCGCAATCAGCCCCAGCATTTT.

The chain uses TRBV29-1 and TRBJ1-1; the match to TRBD1 covers 8 bases. The V gene end was trimmed by 4 bases and the J gene end by 1 base; junction bases not matched to a gene: 8. The germline V gene encodes CDR1 SQVTM and CDR2 ANQGSEA. There are 15 residues in the CDR3. The CDR3 region has the DNA TGCAGCGTTGGCCCTAGGACAGGGCCGAACACTGAAGCTTTCTTT. Its translation is CSVGPRTGPNTEAFF.